These T cell receptor beta chains were read from a single sample in a study of blood T cell repertoires in COVID-19. Profiled with immunoSEQ multiplex PCR; TCRdb holds only in-frame clones, not every one. The sample contains some 120,000 clones, 87% of which appear only once. Input material: peripheral blood. These receptors came from a woman between 50 and 59 years old with acute or convalescent COVID-19. CDR3s include the opening cysteine and the closing phenylalanine or tryptophan. Fields, in order: clone size, D gene, J gene, V gene, CDR3 protein, CDR3 DNA. A D gene is named only where the DNA matches it firmly. Rows may omit the clone size; those that give it use once, few, many or a size class.

size: .
D: TRBD2
J: TRBJ2-7
V: TRBV7-8
CDR3: CASSLGLAYEQYF
DNA: TGTGCCAGCAGCTTAGGACTAGCTTACGAGCAGTACTTC

size: .
D: TRBD1
J: TRBJ2-5
V: TRBV5-6
CDR3: CASSLGGTGASFGTQYF
DNA: TGTGCCAGCAGCTTGGGGGGGACAGGGGCAAGCTTTGGGACCCAGTACTTC

size: .
D: .
J: TRBJ2-2
V: TRBV19
CDR3: CASSMRGRGNTGELFF
DNA: TGTGCCAGTAGTATGCGCGGGCGGGGTAACACCGGGGAGCTGTTTTTT

size: .
D: .
J: TRBJ1-2
V: TRBV18
CDR3: CASSRNGGYTF
DNA: TGTGCCAGCTCAAGGAACGGGGGCTACACCTTC

size: once
D: .
J: TRBJ1-1
V: TRBV7-2
CDR3: CASSLEWSLGSRENTEAFF
DNA: TGTGCCAGCAGCTTAGAGTGGAGCCTCGGATCACGGGAAAACACTGAAGCTTTCTTT

size: once
D: .
J: TRBJ1-5
V: TRBV15
CDR3: CATSNRAGNQPQHF
DNA: TGTGCCACCAGCAACAGGGCGGGCAATCAGCCCCAGCATTTT

size: .
D: TRBD1
J: TRBJ2-3
V: TRBV3-1/TRBV3-2
CDR3: CASSQPYTGVDTQYF
DNA: TGTGCCAGCAGCCAACCTTATACAGGGGTAGATACGCAGTATTTT

size: .
D: TRBD2
J: TRBJ2-7
V: TRBV5-1
CDR3: CASSLPGGFYEQYF
DNA: TGCGCCAGCAGCTTGCCGGGAGGATTCTACGAGCAGTACTTC

size: .
D: .
J: TRBJ2-5
V: TRBV9
CDR3: CASSGGAQQGGETQYF
DNA: TGTGCCAGCAGCGGGGGAGCTCAGCAAGGGGGAGAGACCCAGTACTTC

size: .
D: .
J: TRBJ2-7
V: TRBV5-4
CDR3: CASSLHGGAVSYEQYF
DNA: TGTGCCAGCAGCCTCCACGGAGGGGCCGTCTCCTACGAGCAGTACTTC

size: .
D: .
J: TRBJ1-1
V: TRBV12-3/TRBV12-4
CDR3: CASSLGRDAFF
DNA: TGTGCCAGCAGTTTAGGGCGGGACGCTTTCTTT

size: .
D: TRBD1
J: TRBJ2-3
V: TRBV5-1
CDR3: CASSTPPGQGVDTQYF
DNA: TGCGCCAGCAGCACCCCCCCGGGACAGGGGGTAGATACGCAGTATTTT

size: .
D: TRBD2
J: TRBJ2-3
V: TRBV6-5
CDR3: CASSYSSSGNTDTQYF
DNA: TGTGCCAGCAGTTACTCTTCTAGCGGGAACACAGATACGCAGTATTTT

size: .
D: .
J: TRBJ2-5
V: TRBV30
CDR3: CAWTAGADSETQYF
DNA: TGTGCCTGGACCGCAGGTGCCGATTCGGAGACCCAGTACTTC

size: once
D: TRBD1
J: TRBJ2-3
V: TRBV18
CDR3: CASSPLRTGKSDTQYF
DNA: TGTGCCAGCTCACCGTTGCGGACAGGGAAATCAGATACGCAGTATTTT

size: .
D: .
J: TRBJ2-1
V: TRBV2
CDR3: CASSVGLAAASYNEQFF
DNA: TGTGCCAGCAGTGTCGGGCTAGCTGCCGCCTCCTACAATGAGCAGTTCTTC

size: .
D: .
J: TRBJ1-3
V: TRBV5-1
CDR3: CASSLATDSGNTIYF
DNA: TGCGCCAGCAGCTTGGCCACAGACTCTGGAAACACCATATATTTT

size: few
D: TRBD1
J: TRBJ1-5
V: TRBV27
CDR3: CASSSKGGQPQHF
DNA: TGTGCCAGCAGTAGTAAAGGGGGCCAGCCCCAGCATTTT

size: once
D: TRBD2
J: TRBJ2-5
V: TRBV6-5
CDR3: CASSRGTSGGETQYF
DNA: TGTGCCAGCAGCCGCGGGACTAGCGGGGGAGAGACCCAGTACTTC

size: .
D: .
J: TRBJ2-7
V: TRBV7-8
CDR3: CASSLDSQVLAQYF
DNA: TGTGCCAGCAGCTTAGATTCGCAGGTACTAGCGCAGTACTTC

size: .
D: .
J: TRBJ1-2
V: TRBV6-5
CDR3: CASSYSIVSNYGYTF
DNA: TGTGCCAGCAGTTACTCGATAGTCTCTAACTATGGCTACACCTTC

size: .
D: .
J: TRBJ1-2
V: TRBV6-2/TRBV6-3
CDR3: CASSYKHGYTF
DNA: TGTGCCAGCAGTTACAAGCACGGCTACACCTTC

size: .
D: TRBD2
J: TRBJ2-1
V: TRBV27
CDR3: CATLALGLAPNNEQFF
DNA: TGTGCCACCCTCGCCTTGGGACTAGCCCCTAACAATGAGCAGTTCTTC

size: .
D: .
J: TRBJ1-4
V: TRBV18
CDR3: CASSPRATNEKLFF
DNA: TGTGCCAGCTCACCACGGGCCACTAATGAAAAACTGTTTTTT

size: .
D: .
J: TRBJ1-3
V: TRBV7-3
CDR3: CASSFNSGNTIYF
DNA: TGTGCCAGCAGCTTCAACTCTGGAAACACCATATATTTT

size: .
D: .
J: TRBJ2-7
V: TRBV11-2
CDR3: CASSLAGDFEQYF
DNA: TGTGCCAGCAGCTTAGCGGGAGACTTCGAGCAGTACTTC

size: .
D: .
J: TRBJ1-5
V: TRBV20-1
CDR3: CSASRQPNSNQPQHF
DNA: TGCAGTGCTAGTCGACAGCCTAATAGCAATCAGCCCCAGCATTTT

size: .
D: .
J: TRBJ1-5
V: TRBV7-2
CDR3: CASSLYSESNQPQHF
DNA: TGTGCCAGCAGCTTATACAGTGAGAGCAATCAGCCCCAGCATTTT

size: .
D: .
J: TRBJ1-2
V: TRBV10-3
CDR3: CAISESTGYGYTF
DNA: TGTGCCATCAGTGAGTCCACAGGCTATGGCTACACCTTC

size: .
D: TRBD1
J: TRBJ1-2
V: TRBV5-4
CDR3: CASSYRDSGGYTF
DNA: TGTGCCAGCAGCTACCGGGACAGCGGCGGCTACACCTTC

size: .
D: .
J: TRBJ2-5
V: TRBV29-1
CDR3: CSVLYAGYQETQYF
DNA: TGCAGCGTCCTCTACGCGGGGTACCAAGAGACCCAGTACTTC

size: .
D: .
J: TRBJ2-2
V: TRBV18
CDR3: CASSPPSRELFF
DNA: TGTGCCAGCTCACCACCTAGCCGGGAGCTGTTTTTT

size: .
D: TRBD2
J: TRBJ2-3
V: TRBV19
CDR3: CASSRLSGELTDTQYF
DNA: TGTGCCAGTAGTAGACTCAGCGGGGAGCTCACAGATACGCAGTATTTT

size: .
D: TRBD1
J: TRBJ1-6
V: TRBV19
CDR3: CASRRQGGSPLHF
DNA: TGTGCCAGTAGAAGACAGGGGGGTTCACCCCTCCACTTT

size: .
D: TRBD2
J: TRBJ2-7
V: TRBV3-1/TRBV3-2
CDR3: CASSQERPSGVSSYEQYF
DNA: TGTGCCAGCAGCCAAGAAAGACCGAGCGGGGTTAGCTCCTACGAGCAGTACTTC

size: .
D: .
J: TRBJ1-2
V: TRBV30
CDR3: CAWSYDKNYGYTF
DNA: TGTGCCTGGAGTTATGACAAGAACTATGGCTACACCTTC